This T cell receptor (beta chain) is from a study of blood T cell repertoires in COVID-19. Study at large: PBMCs, B-cell-depleted T cells, or T cells were the source of the cDNA or gDNA that made up the material.

Researchers sorted participants into cohorts using their self-reported clinical history. Either two negative PCRs, clearance, or symptom resolution qualified Cohort 3 donors as recovered. Method: immunoSEQ multiplex PCR; TCRdb's copy keeps in-frame clones and lacks some. The sample carries approximately 130,000 clones, around 86% recorded once. With 2 bases clipped from V and 0 bases from J, the junction kept 5 bases outside the gene matches. From germline, CDR1 is SGHTS and CDR2 YDEGEE. This CDR3 is built from 16 residues. This clone was seen a handful of times. This TCR derives from a young man who had recovered from COVID-19. The V gene is TRBV5-8, the J gene TRBJ1-2; 9 bases agree with TRBD1. The sequencing input was PBMCs or T cells enriched from blood (not recorded which). The CDR3 sequence: CASSLYRTGANYGYTF. As DNA, the CDR3 is TGTGCCAGCAGCTTATACCGGACAGGGGCTAACTATGGCTACACCTTC.